This T cell receptor (beta chain) was observed in a study of T-cell memory formation after mild COVID-19. The study's findings and limits: Clones that contracted from day 15 to 85 were balanced CD4/CD8, while later expanders leaned CD4+. The second-wave clones peaking on day 37 were not confirmed as SARS-CoV-2-specific. A subset of responding clones appeared in pre-infection memory, suggesting cross-reactive memory joined.

TCRdb analysed the 5' RACE reads with MiXCR anew, one entry per CDR3 protein. The table records hundreds of thousands of distinct CDR3 sequences, roughly 18% of them present only once. As concerns this clonotype: What it recognizes is unknown.

CDR1 DFQATT and CDR2 SNEGSKA come from the germline V gene (reference sequence). The CDR3 loop spans 16 amino acids. After removal of 0 bases from V and 0 bases from J, the junction contained 6 bases not matched to a gene. What was sequenced was PBMCs or a T cell subset sorted from them (not recorded which). The clonotype was recovered from an adult woman who had mild COVID-19 (a few samples of this study predate the infection). Cell type and time point are not known. The gene calls are TRBV20-1 and TRBJ2-7; TRBD2 agrees at 9 bases. The chain's CDR3 is CSARDLGREGSYEQYF. The DNA of the CDR3 is TGCAGTGCTAGAGATCTGGGGCGGGAGGGCTCCTACGAGCAGTACTTC.